This T cell receptor beta chain was found in a study of CD8+ T cells in alopecia areata. About the study: The study gave treated patients oral tofacitinib at 5 to 10 mg twice daily.

The study's findings and limits: Whether baseline CD8+ expansion is linked to response remains uncertain, given a single nonresponder. Mice gave a clearer picture of TCR sharing than patients did, possibly for HLA-related reasons.

V was cut by 4 bases and J by 2 bases, with 12 bases left in between. Germline CDR1 and CDR2: PRHDT and FYEKMQ (reference sequence). CDR3 length equals 14 residues. Turning to this clone: Its matching antigen is unknown.

RNA was isolated and reverse transcribed to cDNA, the sequencing template. Clones were read by immunoSEQ multiplex PCR, and TCRdb kept only the in-frame ones, dropping some. The sample gives roughly 200,000 clones, roughly 61% of which show up once; around an eighth is in the top ten. As to treatment: oral pan-JAK inhibitor, 5-10 mg twice daily. This chain links TRBV13 with TRBJ2-7; tentatively, D is TRBD1 (7 bases). This TCR came from a human donor with alopecia areata. The sample consisted of CD8+ T cells sorted from blood, taken at week 24, from a patient treated with tofacitinib. CDR3 region: CASSWGDRPYEQYF. The CDR3 nucleotides are TGTGCCAGCAGCTGGGGGGACAGACCCTACGAGCAGTACTTC.